One and the same sample provided the 12 T cell receptor beta chains below, sequenced in a study of blood T cell repertoires in COVID-19. Here immunoSEQ multiplex PCR was the method, and the copy in TCRdb shows in-frame clones only, minus some. This repertoire shows about 210,000 clones, about 92% found once; its top ten account for 1.2%. The sample taken for sequencing was peripheral blood. All receptors come from a man aged 30 to 39 with acute or convalescent COVID-19.

V usage is TRBV9 and J usage is TRBJ1-5; 8 bases are a match to TRBD1. With V trimmed by 3 bases and J by 3 bases, 5 bases remained unmatched. This CDR3 region has 15 residues. The germline V gene encodes CDR1 SGDLS and CDR2 YYNGEE. The CDR3 region has the DNA TGTGCCAGCAGCGAGACGACAGGGGCCAATCAGCCCCAGCATTTT. Protein product: CASSETTGANQPQHF. The full variable domain, completed using reference TRBV9 and TRBJ1-5, is DSGVTQTPKHLITATGQRVTLRCSPRSGDLSVYWYQQSLDQGLQFLIQYYNGEERAKGNILERFSAQQFPDLHSELNLSSLELGDSALYFCASSETTGANQPQHFGDGTRLSIL.

This clone showed up just a few times. This chain uses TRBV7-9 with TRBJ1-2, with D perhaps matching TRBD1 (5 bases). The CDR3 loop spans 13 amino acids. Trimming removed 5 bases at V and 4 bases at J, with 11 bases between. Per germline, CDR1 SEHNR and CDR2 FQNEAQ (reference sequence). CDR3 sequence: CASSPGHAYGYTF. DNA for the CDR3: TGTGCCAGCAGCCCAGGACATGCCTATGGCTACACCTTC.

This clone was found a few times. The gene calls are TRBV6-5 and TRBJ1-6, with 7 bases that match TRBD1. Germline V gene lookup returns CDR1 MNHEY and CDR2 SVGAGI. The CDR3 has 16 residues. Unmatched junction bases numbered 9, after V lost 4 bases and J lost 6 bases. CDR3 protein: CASSLLGTASNSPLHF. The CDR3 DNA follows: TGTGCCAGCAGTTTATTGGGGACAGCCTCTAATTCACCCCTCCACTTT.

The CDR3 reads CAIEGNQPQHF. In nucleotides, the CDR3 is TGTGCCATCGAGGGCAATCAGCCCCAGCATTTT. This chain connects TRBV28 to TRBJ1-5; D is unclear. V shed 10 bases and J shed 2 bases, with 6 bases lying between them. CDR1 and CDR2 from the germline V gene are MDHEN and SYDVKM. CDR3 length equals 11 residues.

This clone was counted between two and nine times. The sample has other DNA sequences that encode this CDR3 too. The V call is TRBV5-1, the J call TRBJ1-4; D is perhaps TRBD1 (6 bases). The CDR3 covers 14 residues. Germline V CDR1 and CDR2: SGHRS, YFSETQ. V was cut by 2 bases and J by 7 bases, with 12 bases left in between. The CDR3 DNA is TGCGCCAGCAGCTTAGGGACATTAGGTGAAAAACTGTTTTTT. This codes for CASSLGTLGEKLFF.

The chain uses TRBV6-5 and TRBJ2-5, with TRBD1 matching over 9 bases. Germline CDR1 is MNHEY and CDR2 is SVGAGI. With 4 bases clipped from V and 2 bases from J, the junction kept 5 bases outside the gene matches. The CDR3 runs to 15 residues. The CDR3 protein is CASSSRQGGQETQYF. The DNA of the CDR3 is TGTGCCAGCAGTTCCCGACAGGGGGGGCAAGAGACCCAGTACTTC.

The rearrangement links TRBV9 to TRBJ2-2; D remains unclear. The V gene lost 0 bases and the J gene lost 7 bases, with 4 bases spanning the gap. Germline loops: CDR1 SGDLS, CDR2 YYNGEE. The CDR3 is 12 amino acids. CDR3 sequence reads: CASSVVLGELFF. The CDR3 bases are TGTGCCAGCAGCGTAGTTCTCGGGGAGCTGTTTTTT.

This sequence joins TRBV28 and TRBJ2-7, with TRBD2 as a possible D gene (5 bases). The CDR3 runs 14 residues. Trimming pared 6 bases from V and 1 base from J, leaving 13 bases between. In germline, CDR1 is MDHEN, CDR2 SYDVKM. The CDR3 reads CASRGLIPSYEQYF. As DNA, the CDR3 is TGTGCCAGCAGAGGACTTATCCCATCCTACGAGCAGTACTTC.

The rearrangement links TRBV19 to TRBJ2-5; D is unresolved. The CDR3 spans 13 residues. Looked up from germline, CDR1 is LNHDA and CDR2 is SQIVND (reference sequence). The V gene lost 3 bases and the J gene lost 4 bases, with 9 bases spanning the gap. CDR3: CASSISSPETQYF. The CDR3, as DNA: TGTGCCAGTAGTATCTCCTCCCCAGAGACCCAGTACTTC.

This chain joins TRBV5-1 and TRBJ2-7; 9 bases are a match to TRBD1. Germline V CDR1 and CDR2: SGHRS, YFSETQ. Unmatched junction bases numbered 15, after V lost 2 bases and J lost 3 bases. The CDR3 covers 18 residues. CDR3 region: CASSFIGQGSARGYEQYF. The CDR3 DNA follows: TGCGCCAGCAGCTTCATCGGACAGGGGTCTGCCAGGGGCTACGAGCAGTACTTC.

This chain connects TRBV6-5 to TRBJ1-2; D perhaps matches TRBD1 (5 bases). Trimming removed 2 bases from V and 7 bases from J, with 11 bases in between. CDR1 is MNHEY, CDR2 SVGAGI, per germline. The CDR3 covers 13 residues. The CDR3 is CASSYESGGGYTF. DNA for the CDR3: TGTGCCAGCAGTTACGAATCCGGGGGTGGCTACACCTTC.

The V gene is TRBV4-2, the J gene TRBJ1-2; a weak D match, TRBD1 (6 bases). The ends were cut back, 0 bases at V and 7 bases at J, with 9 bases in the middle. The CDR3 is 13 amino acids. CDR1 is LGHNA and CDR2 is YNFKEQ in the germline V gene. CDR3 sequence: CASSQERGTGYTF. The CDR3, as DNA: TGTGCCAGCAGCCAAGAGAGGGGGACTGGCTACACCTTC.